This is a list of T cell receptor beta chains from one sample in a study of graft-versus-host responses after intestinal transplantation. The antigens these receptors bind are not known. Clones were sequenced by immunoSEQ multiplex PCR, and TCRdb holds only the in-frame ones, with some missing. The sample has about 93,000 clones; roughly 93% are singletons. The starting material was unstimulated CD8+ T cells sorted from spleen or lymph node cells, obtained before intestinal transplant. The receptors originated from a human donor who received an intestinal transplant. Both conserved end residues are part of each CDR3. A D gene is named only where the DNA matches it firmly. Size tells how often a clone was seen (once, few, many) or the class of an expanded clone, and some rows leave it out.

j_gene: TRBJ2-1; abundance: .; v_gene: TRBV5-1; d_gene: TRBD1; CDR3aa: CASRTLQGLDEQFF; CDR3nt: TGCGCCAGCCGAACTTTACAGGGGTTGGATGAGCAGTTCTTC
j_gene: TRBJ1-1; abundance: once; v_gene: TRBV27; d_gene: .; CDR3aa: CATSGLMNTEAFF; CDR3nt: TGTGCCACCTCCGGTCTAATGAACACTGAAGCTTTCTTT
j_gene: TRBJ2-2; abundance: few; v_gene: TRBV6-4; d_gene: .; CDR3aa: CASSDSSTGELFF; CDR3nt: TGTGCCAGCAGTGACTCTAGCACCGGGGAGCTGTTTTTT
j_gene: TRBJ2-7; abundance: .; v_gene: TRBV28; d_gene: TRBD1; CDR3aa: CASSSGGHSSYEQYF; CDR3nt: TGTGCCAGCAGTTCAGGGGGCCATAGCTCCTACGAGCAGTACTTC
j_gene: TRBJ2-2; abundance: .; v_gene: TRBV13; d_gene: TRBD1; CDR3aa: CASSLEPGTGTTGELFF; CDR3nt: TGTGCCAGCAGCTTAGAACCCGGGACAGGGACCACCGGGGAGCTGTTTTTT
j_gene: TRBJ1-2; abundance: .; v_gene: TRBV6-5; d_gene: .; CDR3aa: CASSNGRPGTYGYTF; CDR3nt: TGTGCCAGCAGTAACGGGAGACCTGGGACCTATGGCTACACCTTC
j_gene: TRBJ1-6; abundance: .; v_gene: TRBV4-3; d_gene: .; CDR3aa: CASSQTLNSPLHF; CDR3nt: TGCGCCAGCAGCCAAACTTTGAATTCACCCCTCCACTTT
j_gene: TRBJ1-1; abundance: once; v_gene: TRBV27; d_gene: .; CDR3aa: CASRRGLDTEAFF; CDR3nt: TGTGCCAGCCGGAGGGGACTGGACACTGAAGCTTTCTTT
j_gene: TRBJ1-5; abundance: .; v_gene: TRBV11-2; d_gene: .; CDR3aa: CASSLGEGQKPQHF; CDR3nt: TGTGCCAGCAGCTTAGGGGAGGGACAAAAGCCCCAGCATTTT
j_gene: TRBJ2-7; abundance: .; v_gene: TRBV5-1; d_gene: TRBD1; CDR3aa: CASSLEGAGEQYF; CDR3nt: TGCGCCAGCAGCTTGGAGGGGGCGGGCGAGCAGTACTTC
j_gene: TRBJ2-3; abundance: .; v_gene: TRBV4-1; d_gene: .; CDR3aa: CASSQAPPSYLTDTQYF; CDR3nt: TGCGCCAGCAGCCAAGCCCCCCCTAGCTATCTCACAGATACGCAGTATTTT
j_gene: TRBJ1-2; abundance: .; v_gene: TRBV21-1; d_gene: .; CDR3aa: CASRQGTNYGYTF; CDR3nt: TGTGCCAGCCGACAGGGGACTAACTATGGCTACACCTTC
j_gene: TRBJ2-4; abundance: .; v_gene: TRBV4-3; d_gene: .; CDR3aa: CASSQQGRNIQYF; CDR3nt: TGCGCCAGCAGCCAACAGGGGAGAAACATTCAGTACTTC
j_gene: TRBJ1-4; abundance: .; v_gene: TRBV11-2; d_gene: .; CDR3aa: CASSVPEVTNEKLFF; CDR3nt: TGTGCCAGCAGCGTTCCGGAGGTCACTAATGAAAAACTGTTTTTT
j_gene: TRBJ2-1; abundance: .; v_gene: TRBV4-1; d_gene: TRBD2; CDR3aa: CASSHGGRASNNEQFF; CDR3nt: TGCGCCAGCAGCCACGGCGGGAGGGCCAGCAACAATGAGCAGTTCTTC
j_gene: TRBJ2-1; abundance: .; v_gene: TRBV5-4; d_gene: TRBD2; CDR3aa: CASSSAGFNEQFF; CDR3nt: TGTGCCAGCAGCTCAGCGGGGTTCAATGAGCAGTTCTTC
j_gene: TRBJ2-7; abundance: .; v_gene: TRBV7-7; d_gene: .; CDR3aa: CASSLVRGSEQYF; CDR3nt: TGTGCCAGCAGCTTAGTTCGGGGTAGCGAGCAGTACTTC
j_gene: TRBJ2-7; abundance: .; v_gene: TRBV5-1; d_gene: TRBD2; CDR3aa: CASSLAPGLAAYEQYF; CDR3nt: TGCGCCAGCAGCTTGGCTCCGGGACTAGCGGCCTACGAGCAGTACTTC
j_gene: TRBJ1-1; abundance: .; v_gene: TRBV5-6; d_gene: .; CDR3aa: CASSLLRSSVTEAFF; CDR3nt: TGTGCCAGCAGCTTGTTGCGGTCTTCGGTAACTGAAGCTTTCTTT
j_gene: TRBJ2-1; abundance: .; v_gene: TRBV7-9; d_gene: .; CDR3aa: CASSSPQGYNEQFF; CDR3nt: TGTGCCAGCAGCTCGCCACAGGGTTACAATGAGCAGTTCTTC
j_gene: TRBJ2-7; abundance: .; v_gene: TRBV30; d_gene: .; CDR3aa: CAWNTQPYEQYF; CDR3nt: TGTGCCTGGAACACACAACCTTACGAGCAGTACTTC
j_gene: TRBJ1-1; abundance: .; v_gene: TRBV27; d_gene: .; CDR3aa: CASSLGVSGGGEAFF; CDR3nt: TGTGCCAGCAGTTTAGGTGTTTCGGGGGGCGGCGAAGCTTTCTTT
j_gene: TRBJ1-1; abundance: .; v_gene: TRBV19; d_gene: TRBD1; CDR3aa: CASQGQDTEAFF; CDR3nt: TGTGCCAGCCAGGGACAGGACACTGAAGCTTTCTTT
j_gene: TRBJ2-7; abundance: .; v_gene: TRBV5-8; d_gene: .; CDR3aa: CASSFGQASYEQYF; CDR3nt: TGTGCCAGCAGCTTTGGGCAGGCCTCCTACGAGCAGTACTTC
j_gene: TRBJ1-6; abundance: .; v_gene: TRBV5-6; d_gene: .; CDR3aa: CASSFGPEGSPLHF; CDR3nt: TGTGCCAGCAGCTTCGGGCCAGAGGGATCACCCCTCCACTTT
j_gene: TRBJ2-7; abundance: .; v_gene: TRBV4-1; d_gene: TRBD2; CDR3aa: CASSQDLGTRNEQYF; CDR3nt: TGCGCCAGCAGCCAAGATCTTGGGACTAGGAACGAGCAGTACTTC
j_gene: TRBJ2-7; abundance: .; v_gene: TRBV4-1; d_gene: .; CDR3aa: CASSPSQGGYEQYF; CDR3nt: TGCGCCAGCAGCCCTTCCCAGGGGGGATACGAGCAGTACTTC
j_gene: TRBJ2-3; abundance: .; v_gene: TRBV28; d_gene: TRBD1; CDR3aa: CASSPLGQGIWTDTQYF; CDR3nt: TGTGCCAGCAGCCCGTTGGGACAGGGGATCTGGACAGATACGCAGTATTTT
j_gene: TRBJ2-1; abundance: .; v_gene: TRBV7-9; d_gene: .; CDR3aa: CASSWQGGEQFF; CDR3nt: TGTGCCAGCAGTTGGCAGGGCGGTGAGCAGTTCTTC
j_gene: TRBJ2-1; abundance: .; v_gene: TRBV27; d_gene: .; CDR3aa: CASSRPGLGHEQFF; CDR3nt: TGTGCCAGCAGTCGACCCGGCTTGGGCCATGAGCAGTTCTTC
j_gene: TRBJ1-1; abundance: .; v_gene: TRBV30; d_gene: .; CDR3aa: CAWSVDSHTEAFF; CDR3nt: TGTGCCTGGAGCGTCGACAGTCACACTGAAGCTTTCTTT
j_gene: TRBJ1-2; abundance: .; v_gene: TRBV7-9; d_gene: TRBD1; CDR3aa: CASSRARGRTGETGYTF; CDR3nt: TGTGCCAGCAGTCGGGCCCGGGGTCGGACAGGGGAGACAGGCTACACCTTC
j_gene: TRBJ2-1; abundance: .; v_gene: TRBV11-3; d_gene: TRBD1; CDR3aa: CASSSLGQSYNEQFF; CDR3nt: TGTGCCAGCAGCTCCCTGGGACAGAGCTACAATGAGCAGTTCTTC
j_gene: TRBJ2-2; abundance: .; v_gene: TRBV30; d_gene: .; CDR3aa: CAWKAGRAETGELFF; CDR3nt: TGTGCCTGGAAAGCCGGGCGGGCAGAGACCGGGGAGCTGTTTTTT
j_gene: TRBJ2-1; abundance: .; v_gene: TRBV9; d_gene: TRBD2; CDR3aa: CASSAGGGPYNEQFF; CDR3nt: TGTGCCAGCAGCGCAGGCGGGGGACCCTACAATGAGCAGTTCTTC
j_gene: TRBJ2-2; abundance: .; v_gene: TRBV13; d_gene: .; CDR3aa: CASSSSDTGELFF; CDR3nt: TGTGCCAGCAGCTCCTCGGACACCGGGGAGCTGTTTTTT
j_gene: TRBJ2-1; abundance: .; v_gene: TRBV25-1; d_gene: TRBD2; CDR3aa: CASSSLNLAGGLGDEQFF; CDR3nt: TGTGCCAGCAGTAGCCTCAATCTAGCGGGAGGGCTGGGGGATGAGCAGTTCTTC
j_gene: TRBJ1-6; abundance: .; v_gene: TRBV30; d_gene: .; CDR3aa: CAWSVIQRESSPLHF; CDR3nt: TGTGCCTGGAGTGTAATCCAGCGGGAGAGTTCACCCCTCCACTTT
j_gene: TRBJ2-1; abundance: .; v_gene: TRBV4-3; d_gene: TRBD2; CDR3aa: CASSQTLSGGDYNEQFF; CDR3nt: TGCGCCAGCAGCCAAACTCTTAGCGGGGGAGATTACAATGAGCAGTTCTTC
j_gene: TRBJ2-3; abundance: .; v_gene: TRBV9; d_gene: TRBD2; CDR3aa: CASSVGLAGLTDTQYF; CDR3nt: TGTGCCAGCAGCGTAGGACTAGCGGGGCTCACAGATACGCAGTATTTT
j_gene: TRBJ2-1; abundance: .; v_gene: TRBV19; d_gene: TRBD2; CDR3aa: CASSAGLAGYNEQFF; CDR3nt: TGTGCCAGTAGTGCAGGACTAGCGGGGTACAATGAGCAGTTCTTC
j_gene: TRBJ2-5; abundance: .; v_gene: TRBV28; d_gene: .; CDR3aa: CASSPLWTAQYF; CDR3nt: TGTGCCAGCAGCCCCCTTTGGACAGCCCAGTACTTC
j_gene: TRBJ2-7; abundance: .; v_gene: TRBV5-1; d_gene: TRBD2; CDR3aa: CASSLEGGSSLTYEQYF; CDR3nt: TGCGCCAGCAGCTTGGAGGGCGGGAGCAGTTTAACCTACGAGCAGTACTTC
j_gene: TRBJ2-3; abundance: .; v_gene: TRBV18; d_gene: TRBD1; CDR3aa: CASSSTGSTDTQYF; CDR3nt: TGTGCCAGCTCTTCGACAGGGAGCACAGATACGCAGTATTTT
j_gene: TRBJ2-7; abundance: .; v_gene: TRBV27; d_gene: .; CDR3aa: CASSLSGVYEQYF; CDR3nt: TGTGCCAGCAGTTTGTCAGGCGTCTACGAGCAGTACTTC
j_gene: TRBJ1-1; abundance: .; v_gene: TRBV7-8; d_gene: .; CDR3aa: CASSPMTGAWNTEAFF; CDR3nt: TGTGCCAGCAGCCCCATGACAGGAGCTTGGAACACTGAAGCTTTCTTT
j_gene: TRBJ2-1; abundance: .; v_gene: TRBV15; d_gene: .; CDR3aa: CATSRAGYNEQFF; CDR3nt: TGTGCCACCAGCAGAGCAGGCTACAATGAGCAGTTCTTC
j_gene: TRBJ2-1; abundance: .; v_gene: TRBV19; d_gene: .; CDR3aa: CASSIDLQVPGYNEQFF; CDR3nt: TGTGCCAGTAGTATAGATCTACAGGTCCCTGGGTACAATGAGCAGTTCTTC